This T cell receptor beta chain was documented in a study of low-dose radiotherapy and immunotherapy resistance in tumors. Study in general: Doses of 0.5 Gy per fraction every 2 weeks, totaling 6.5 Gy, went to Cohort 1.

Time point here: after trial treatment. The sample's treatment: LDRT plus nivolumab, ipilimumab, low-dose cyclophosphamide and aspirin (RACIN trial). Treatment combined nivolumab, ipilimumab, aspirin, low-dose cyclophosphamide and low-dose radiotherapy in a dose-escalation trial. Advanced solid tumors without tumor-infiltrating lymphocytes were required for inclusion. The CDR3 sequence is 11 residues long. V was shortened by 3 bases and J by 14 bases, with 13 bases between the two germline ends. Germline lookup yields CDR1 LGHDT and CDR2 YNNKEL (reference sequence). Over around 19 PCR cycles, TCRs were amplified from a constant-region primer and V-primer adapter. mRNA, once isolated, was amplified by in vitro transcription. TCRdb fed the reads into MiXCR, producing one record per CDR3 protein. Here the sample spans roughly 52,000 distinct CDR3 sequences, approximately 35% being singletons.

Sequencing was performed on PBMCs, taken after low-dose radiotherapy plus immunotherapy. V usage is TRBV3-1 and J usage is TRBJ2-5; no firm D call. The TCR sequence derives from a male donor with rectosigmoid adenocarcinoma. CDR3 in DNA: TGTGCCAGCAGCCATTCCGGGCCCTTCTACTTC. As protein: CASSHSGPFYF.